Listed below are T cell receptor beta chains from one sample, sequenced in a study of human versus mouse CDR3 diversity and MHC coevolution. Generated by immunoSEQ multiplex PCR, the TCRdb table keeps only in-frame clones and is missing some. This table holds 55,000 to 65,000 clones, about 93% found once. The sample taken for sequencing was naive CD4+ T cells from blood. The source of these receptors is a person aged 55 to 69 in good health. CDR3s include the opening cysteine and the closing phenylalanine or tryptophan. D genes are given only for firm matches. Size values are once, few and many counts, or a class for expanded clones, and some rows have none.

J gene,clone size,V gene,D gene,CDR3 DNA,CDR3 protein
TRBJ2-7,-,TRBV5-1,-,TGCGCCAGCAGCTTTCCCGGACAGATCTACGAGCAGTACTTC,CASSFPGQIYEQYF
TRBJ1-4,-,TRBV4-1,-,TGCGCCAGCAGTGACAGCGCAACTAATGAAAAACTGTTTTTT,CASSDSATNEKLFF
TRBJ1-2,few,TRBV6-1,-,TGTGCCAGCAGTGAATTGGCGGACAGAAACTATGGCTACACCTTC,CASSELADRNYGYTF
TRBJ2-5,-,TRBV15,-,TGTGCCACCTCCAGCACCGCTCGGGAGCAGTACTTC,CATSSTAREQYF
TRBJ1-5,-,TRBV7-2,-,TGTGCCAGCACCGATAAAGGACAGTTAAATCAGCCCCAGCATTTT,CASTDKGQLNQPQHF
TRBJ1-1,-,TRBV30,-,TGTGCCTATTCCGGGGAGATGAACACTGAAGCTTTCTTT,CAYSGEMNTEAFF
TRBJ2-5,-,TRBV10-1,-,TGCGCTTCAGCAAGGGAGCCGGTAGAGACCCAGTACTTC,CASAREPVETQYF
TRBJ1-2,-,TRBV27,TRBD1,TGTGCCAGCAGCCCGACAGGGGGCTATGGCTACACCTTC,CASSPTGGYGYTF
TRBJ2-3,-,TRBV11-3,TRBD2,TGTGCCAGCAGCTTCCAGACTAGCGGCACAGATACGCAGTATTTT,CASSFQTSGTDTQYF
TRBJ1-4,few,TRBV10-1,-,TGCGCCAGCAGTGGACAGCTAGGTGAAAAACTGTTTTTT,CASSGQLGEKLFF
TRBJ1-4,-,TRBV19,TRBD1,TGTGCCAGTAGTATTCTACAGGGGCCGACTAATGAAAAACTGTTTTTT,CASSILQGPTNEKLFF
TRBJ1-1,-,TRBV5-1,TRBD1,TGCGCCAGCAGCCGAGAGGACAGGTTGAACACTGAAGCTTTCTTT,CASSREDRLNTEAFF
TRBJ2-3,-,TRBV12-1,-,TGTGCCAGCAGCTCAAACAGGGGAGCTAGCACAGATACGCAGTATTTT,CASSSNRGASTDTQYF
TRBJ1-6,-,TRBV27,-,TGTGCCAGCAGTTCGACCTCAGGGGTCCCTGGCACCCTCCACTTT,CASSSTSGVPGTLHF
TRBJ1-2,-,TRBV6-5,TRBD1,TGTGCCAGCTTGCTTGACGGGACAGGGGGCTATGGCTACACCTTC,CASLLDGTGGYGYTF
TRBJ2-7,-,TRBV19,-,TGTGCCAGTAGTGTCCGTATGGGACTGCCCTACGAGCAGTACTTC,CASSVRMGLPYEQYF
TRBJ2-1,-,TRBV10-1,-,TGCGCCAGCAGTGGACAGATTTACAATGAGCAGTTCTTC,CASSGQIYNEQFF
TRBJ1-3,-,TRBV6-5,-,TGTGCCAGCAGTTACTCAGGAGGGGCTGGAAACACCATATATTTT,CASSYSGGAGNTIYF
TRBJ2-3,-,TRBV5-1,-,TGCGCCAGCAGCGCGGCGAAGCCGGTGACAGATACGCAGTATTTT,CASSAAKPVTDTQYF
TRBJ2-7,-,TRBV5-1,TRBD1,TGCGCCAGCAGCTCGAGGACAGGGACCCACCGCGAGCAGTACTTC,CASSSRTGTHREQYF
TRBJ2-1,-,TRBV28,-,TGTGCCAGCAGTAGCAGGTCCAATGAGCAGTTCTTC,CASSSRSNEQFF
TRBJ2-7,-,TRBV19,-,TGTGCCAGTTCGACCGGGACAAGCTCCTACGAGCAGTACTTC,CASSTGTSSYEQYF
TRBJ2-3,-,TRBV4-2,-,TGTGCCAGCAGCCAAGACGTATCCCCGCAGTATTTT,CASSQDVSPQYF
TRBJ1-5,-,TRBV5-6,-,TGTGCCAGCAGCTTTGGTTCGGGTGGACAGCCCCAGCATTTT,CASSFGSGGQPQHF
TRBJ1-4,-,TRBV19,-,TGTGCCAGTAGACATTGGGGGGGGAGACGGAACAATGAAAAACTGTTTTTT,CASRHWGGRRNNEKLFF
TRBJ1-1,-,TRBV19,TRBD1,TGTGCCAGTAGTATGCCAGGGGGCGTGAACACTGAAGCTTTCTTT,CASSMPGGVNTEAFF
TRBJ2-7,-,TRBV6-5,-,TGTGCCAGCAGAATTAGTGGTAATCCCCCCTACGAGCAGTACTTC,CASRISGNPPYEQYF
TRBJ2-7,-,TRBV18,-,TGTGCCAGCTCACCTCACCGGGATCACCACGAGCAGTACTTC,CASSPHRDHHEQYF
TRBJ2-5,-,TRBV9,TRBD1,TGTGCCAGCAGCGTAGACCCCGGTGCGGCAGGGGGCGGAGAGACCCAGTACTTC,CASSVDPGAAGGGETQYF